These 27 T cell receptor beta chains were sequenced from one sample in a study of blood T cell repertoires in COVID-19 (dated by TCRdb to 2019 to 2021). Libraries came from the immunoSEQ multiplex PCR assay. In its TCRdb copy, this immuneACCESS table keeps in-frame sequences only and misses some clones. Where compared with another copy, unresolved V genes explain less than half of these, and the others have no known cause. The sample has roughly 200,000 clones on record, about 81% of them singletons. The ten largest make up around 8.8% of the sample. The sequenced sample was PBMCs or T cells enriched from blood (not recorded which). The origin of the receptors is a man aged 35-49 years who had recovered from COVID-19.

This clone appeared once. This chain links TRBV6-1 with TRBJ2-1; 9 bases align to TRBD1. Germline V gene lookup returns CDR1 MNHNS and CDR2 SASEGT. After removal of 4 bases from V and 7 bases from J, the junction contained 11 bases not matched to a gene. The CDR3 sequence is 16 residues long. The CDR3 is CASSAYRTGDRNEQFF. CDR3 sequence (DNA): TGTGCCAGCAGTGCGTATAGGACAGGGGATAGGAATGAGCAGTTCTTC.

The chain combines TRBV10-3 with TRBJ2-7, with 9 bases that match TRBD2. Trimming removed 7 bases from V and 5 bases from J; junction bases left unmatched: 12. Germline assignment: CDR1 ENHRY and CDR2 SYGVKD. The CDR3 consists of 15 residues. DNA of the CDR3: TGTGCCATCAACGATGTCCTAGCGGGAACTAACGAGCAGTACTTC. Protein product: CAINDVLAGTNEQYF.

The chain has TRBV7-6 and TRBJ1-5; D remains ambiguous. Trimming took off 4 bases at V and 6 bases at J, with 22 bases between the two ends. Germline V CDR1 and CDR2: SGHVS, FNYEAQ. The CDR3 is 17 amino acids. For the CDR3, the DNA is TGTGCCAGCAGCTCTAAAGCGGACCTCCATTCCCCTCAGCCCCAGCATTTT. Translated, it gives CASSSKADLHSPQPQHF.

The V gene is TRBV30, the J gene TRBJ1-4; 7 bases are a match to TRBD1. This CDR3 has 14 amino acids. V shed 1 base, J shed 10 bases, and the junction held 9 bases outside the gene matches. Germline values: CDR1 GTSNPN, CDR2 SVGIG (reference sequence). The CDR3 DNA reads TGTGCCTGGAGTGCGGGACAGCCTGACGGAAAACTGTTTTTT. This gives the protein CAWSAGQPDGKLFF.

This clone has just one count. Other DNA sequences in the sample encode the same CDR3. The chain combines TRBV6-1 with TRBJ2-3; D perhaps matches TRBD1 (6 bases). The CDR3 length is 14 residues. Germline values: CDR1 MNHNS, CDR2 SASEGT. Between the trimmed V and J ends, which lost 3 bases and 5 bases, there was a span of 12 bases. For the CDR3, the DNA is TGTGCCAGCAGTGAGTTGAGGGGGAGAGATACGCAGTATTTT. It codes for CASSELRGRDTQYF.

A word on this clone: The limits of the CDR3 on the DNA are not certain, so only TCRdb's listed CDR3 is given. The CDR3 here is CASSILASGDLTGELFF. The chain links TRBV19 to TRBJ2-2; the table calls TRBD2, which could not be checked here. The CDR3 has 17 amino acids, counting both end residues. CDR1 LNHDA and CDR2 SQIVND come from the germline V gene (reference sequence).

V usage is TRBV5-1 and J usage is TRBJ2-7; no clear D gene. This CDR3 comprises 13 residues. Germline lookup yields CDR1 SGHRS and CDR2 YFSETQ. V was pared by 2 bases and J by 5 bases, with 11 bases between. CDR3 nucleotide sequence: TGCGCCAGCAGCTTTGACAAAGTTGACGAGCAGTACTTC. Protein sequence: CASSFDKVDEQYF.

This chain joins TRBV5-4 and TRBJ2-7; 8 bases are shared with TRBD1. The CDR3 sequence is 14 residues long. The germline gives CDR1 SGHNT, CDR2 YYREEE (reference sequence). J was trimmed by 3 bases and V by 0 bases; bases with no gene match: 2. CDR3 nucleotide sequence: TGTGCCAGCAGCTTGGGACAGGGGCTCTACGAGCAGTACTTC. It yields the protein CASSLGQGLYEQYF.

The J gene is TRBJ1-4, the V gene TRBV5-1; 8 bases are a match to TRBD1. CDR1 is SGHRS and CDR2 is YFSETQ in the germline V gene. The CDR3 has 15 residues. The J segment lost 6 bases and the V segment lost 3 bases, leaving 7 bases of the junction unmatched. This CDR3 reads CASSWSGTGHEKLFF. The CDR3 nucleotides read TGCGCCAGCAGCTGGTCCGGGACAGGTCATGAAAAACTGTTTTTT.

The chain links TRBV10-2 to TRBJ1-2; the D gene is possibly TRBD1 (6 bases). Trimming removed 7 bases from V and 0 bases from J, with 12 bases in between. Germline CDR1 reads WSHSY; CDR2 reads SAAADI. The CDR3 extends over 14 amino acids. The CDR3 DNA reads TGCGCCAGCAAGGACAGTCCATCTAACTATGGCTACACCTTC. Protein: CASKDSPSNYGYTF.

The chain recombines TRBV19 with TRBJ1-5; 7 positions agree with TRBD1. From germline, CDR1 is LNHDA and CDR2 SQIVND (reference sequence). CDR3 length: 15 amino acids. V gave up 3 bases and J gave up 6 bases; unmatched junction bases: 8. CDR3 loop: CASSIGGGGRQPQHF. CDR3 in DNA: TGTGCCAGTAGTATTGGAGGGGGCGGACGTCAGCCCCAGCATTTT.

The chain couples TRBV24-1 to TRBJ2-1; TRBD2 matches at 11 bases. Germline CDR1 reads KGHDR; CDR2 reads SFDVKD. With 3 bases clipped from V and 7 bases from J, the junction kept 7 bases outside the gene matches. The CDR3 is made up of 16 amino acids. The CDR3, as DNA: TGTGCCACCAGTGATCCGGGACTAGCGGAGGGAAATGAGCAGTTCTTC. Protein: CATSDPGLAEGNEQFF.

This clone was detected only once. The CDR3 spells CASSLRYGQGEGEQYF. The CDR3 DNA is TGCGCCAGCAGCCTGAGATACGGACAGGGGGAAGGGGAGCAGTACTTC. The V and J genes are TRBV5-1 and TRBJ2-7, with TRBD1 matching over 10 bases. Trimming at V came to 4 bases and at J to 7 bases, leaving 14 bases not matched to a gene. Germline-derived CDR1 and CDR2 are SGHRS and YFSETQ. The CDR3 has 16 residues.

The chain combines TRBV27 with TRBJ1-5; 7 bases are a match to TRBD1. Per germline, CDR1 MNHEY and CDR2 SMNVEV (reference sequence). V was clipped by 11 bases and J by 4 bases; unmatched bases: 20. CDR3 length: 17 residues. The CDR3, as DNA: TGTGCCGCCCGACCAGGGGGTCAAGGGGGTCGGAATCAGCCCCAGCATTTT. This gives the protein CAARPGGQGGRNQPQHF.

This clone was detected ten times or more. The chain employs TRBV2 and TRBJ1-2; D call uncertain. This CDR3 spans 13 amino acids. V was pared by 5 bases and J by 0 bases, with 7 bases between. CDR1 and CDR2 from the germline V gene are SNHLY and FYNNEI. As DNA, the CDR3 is TGTGCCAGCAGTCAGGAAGCTAACTATGGCTACACCTTC. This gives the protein CASSQEANYGYTF.

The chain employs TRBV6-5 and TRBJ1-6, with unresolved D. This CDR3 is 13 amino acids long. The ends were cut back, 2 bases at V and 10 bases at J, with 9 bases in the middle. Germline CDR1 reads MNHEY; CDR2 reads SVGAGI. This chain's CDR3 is CASSYTVNSPLHF. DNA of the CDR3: TGTGCCAGCAGTTACACGGTTAACTCACCCCTCCACTTT.

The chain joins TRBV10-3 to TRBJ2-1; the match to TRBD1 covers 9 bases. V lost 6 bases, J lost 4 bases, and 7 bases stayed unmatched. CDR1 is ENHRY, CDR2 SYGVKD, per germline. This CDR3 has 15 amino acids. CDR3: CAIREGQGRYNEQFF. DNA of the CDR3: TGTGCCATCAGGGAGGGACAGGGTAGGTACAATGAGCAGTTCTTC.

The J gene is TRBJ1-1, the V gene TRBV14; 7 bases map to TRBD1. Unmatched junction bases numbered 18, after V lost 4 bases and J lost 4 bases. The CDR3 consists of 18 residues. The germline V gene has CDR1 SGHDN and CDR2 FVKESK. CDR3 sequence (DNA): TGTGCCAGCAGCCCTTCGACAGGGTTGAGTTGGGCCCGCACTGAAGCTTTCTTT. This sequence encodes CASSPSTGLSWARTEAFF.

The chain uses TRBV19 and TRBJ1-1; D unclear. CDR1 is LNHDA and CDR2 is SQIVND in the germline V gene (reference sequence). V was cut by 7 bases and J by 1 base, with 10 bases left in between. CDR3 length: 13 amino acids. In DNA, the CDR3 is TGTGCCAGTACCCCTGGAGGGAACACTGAAGCTTTCTTT. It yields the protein CASTPGGNTEAFF.

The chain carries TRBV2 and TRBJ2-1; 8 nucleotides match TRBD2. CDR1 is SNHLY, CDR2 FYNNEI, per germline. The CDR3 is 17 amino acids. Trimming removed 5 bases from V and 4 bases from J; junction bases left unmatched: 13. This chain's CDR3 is CASSLSGGLLAYNEQFF. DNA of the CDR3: TGTGCCAGCAGTTTGAGCGGGGGCCTCCTCGCATACAATGAGCAGTTCTTC.

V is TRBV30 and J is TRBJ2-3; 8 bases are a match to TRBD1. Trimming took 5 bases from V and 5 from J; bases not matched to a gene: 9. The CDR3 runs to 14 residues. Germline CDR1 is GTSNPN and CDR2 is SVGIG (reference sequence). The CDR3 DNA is TGTGCCTGGGAGGACAGGGTCGCGGTAGATACGCAGTATTTT. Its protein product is CAWEDRVAVDTQYF.

Written as DNA, the CDR3 is TGTGCCAGTAGTGTGACAGTCTTTCGGTTGGATGAGCAGTTCTTC. Translation: CASSVTVFRLDEQFF. V gene TRBV19 combines with J gene TRBJ2-1; TRBD1 might be the D (5 bases). The ends were cut back, 5 bases at V and 8 bases at J, with 19 bases in the middle. The length of the CDR3 is 15 residues. Germline CDR1 LNHDA, CDR2 SQIVND (reference sequence).

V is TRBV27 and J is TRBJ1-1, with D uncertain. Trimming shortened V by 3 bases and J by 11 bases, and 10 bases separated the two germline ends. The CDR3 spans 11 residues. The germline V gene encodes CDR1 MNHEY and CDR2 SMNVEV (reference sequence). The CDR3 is CASSFGLEAFF. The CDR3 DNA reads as TGTGCCAGCAGTTTTGGTTTGGAGGCTTTCTTT.

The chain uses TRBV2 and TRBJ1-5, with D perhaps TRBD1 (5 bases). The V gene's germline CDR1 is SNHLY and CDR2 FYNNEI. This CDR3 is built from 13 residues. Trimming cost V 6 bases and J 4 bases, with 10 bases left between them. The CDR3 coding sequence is TGTGCCAGCAGGGGCAGGGAAAATCAGCCCCAGCATTTT. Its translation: CASRGRENQPQHF.

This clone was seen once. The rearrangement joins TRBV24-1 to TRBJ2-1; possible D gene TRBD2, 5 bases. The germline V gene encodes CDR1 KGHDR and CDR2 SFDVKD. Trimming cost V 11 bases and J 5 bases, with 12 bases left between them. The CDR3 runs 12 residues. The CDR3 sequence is CAIRTQNNEQFF. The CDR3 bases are TGTGCCATCCGGACTCAGAACAATGAGCAGTTCTTC.

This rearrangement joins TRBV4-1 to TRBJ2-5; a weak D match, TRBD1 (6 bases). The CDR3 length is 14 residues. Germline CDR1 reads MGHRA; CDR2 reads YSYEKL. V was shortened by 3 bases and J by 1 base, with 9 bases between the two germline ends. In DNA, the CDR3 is TGCGCCAGCAGCCAGAGGGACATCCAAGAGACCCAGTACTTC. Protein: CASSQRDIQETQYF.

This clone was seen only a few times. CDR3: CATSDAPGGNEQFF. CDR3 nucleotides: TGTGCCACCAGTGATGCCCCGGGGGGTAATGAGCAGTTCTTC. The rearrangement links TRBV24-1 to TRBJ2-1; 7 bases match TRBD2. CDR1 and CDR2 (germline): KGHDR, SFDVKD. Trimming took 3 bases from V and 7 from J; bases not matched to a gene: 5. This CDR3 has 14 amino acids.